The 5 T cell receptor beta chains given below trace back to one sample, sequenced in a study of T cell changes during pregnancy in multiple sclerosis. The table came from immunoSEQ multiplex PCR; TCRdb's copy has only in-frame clones and leaves some out. The sample lists 60,000 or so clones, under 95% occurring once. The source material was CD4+ T cells from peripheral blood mononuclear cells, sampled after pregnancy. These receptors were collected from a female donor in good health, enrolled as a control in a pregnancy study.

The chain carries TRBV10-3 and TRBJ2-1; 9 bases are shared with TRBD2. Germline V gene data show CDR1 as ENHRY and CDR2 as SYGVKD. The CDR3 is made up of 17 amino acids. J gave up 10 bases and V 0 bases, and 13 bases lay outside the gene matches. CDR3 protein: CAISESIIAGAPGEQFF. CDR3 coding DNA: TGTGCCATCAGTGAGTCGATAATAGCGGGGGCCCCTGGGGAGCAGTTCTTC.

The J gene is TRBJ1-6, the V gene TRBV4-2; TRBD1 aligns across 8 bases. Germline V gene lookup returns CDR1 LGHNA and CDR2 YNFKEQ. With V trimmed by 0 bases and J by 7 bases, 2 bases remained unmatched. The CDR3 spans 15 residues. CDR3 amino acids: CASSQERQGNSPLHF. The CDR3 region has the DNA TGTGCCAGCAGCCAAGAGAGACAGGGGAATTCACCCCTCCACTTT.

The V call is TRBV18, the J call TRBJ1-4, with no clear D. Germline V gene sequence: CDR1 KGHSH, CDR2 LQKENI. V was cut by 6 bases and J by 7 bases, with 12 bases left in between. The CDR3 covers 13 residues. The CDR3 DNA follows: TGTGCCAGCTCGTTCGGCGGGAGTGAAAAACTGTTTTTT. It specifies CASSFGGSEKLFF.

V gene TRBV14 combines with J gene TRBJ2-7; 7 bases match TRBD1. Per the germline V gene, CDR1 is SGHDN and CDR2 is FVKESK. The CDR3 is made up of 15 amino acids. Trimming removed 2 bases from V and 0 bases from J; junction bases left unmatched: 4. The DNA of the CDR3 is TGTGCCAGCAGCCAAAGACAGGGCAGCTCCTACGAGCAGTACTTC. Translating it yields CASSQRQGSSYEQYF.

V is TRBV6-4 and J is TRBJ2-6, with D uncertain. The germline V and J ends were trimmed by 6 bases and 4 bases, with 7 bases remaining between them. The CDR3 totals 13 residues. Germline-derived CDR1 and CDR2 are MRHNA and SNTAGT. CDR3 amino acids: CASRASGANVLTF. CDR3 DNA: TGTGCCAGCAGGGCTTCGGGGGCCAACGTCCTGACTTTC.